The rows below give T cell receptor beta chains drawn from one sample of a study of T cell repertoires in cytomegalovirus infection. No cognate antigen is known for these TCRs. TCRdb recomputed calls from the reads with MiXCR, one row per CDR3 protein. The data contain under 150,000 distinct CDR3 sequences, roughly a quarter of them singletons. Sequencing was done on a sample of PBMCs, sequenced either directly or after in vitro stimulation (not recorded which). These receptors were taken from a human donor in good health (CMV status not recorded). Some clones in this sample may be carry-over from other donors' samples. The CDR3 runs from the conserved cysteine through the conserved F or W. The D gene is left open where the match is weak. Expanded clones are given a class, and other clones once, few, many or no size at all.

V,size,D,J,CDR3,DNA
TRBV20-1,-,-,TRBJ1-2,CSARVSPSRGHGYGYTF,TGCAGTGCTAGAGTTTCCCCCTCTCGGGGGCATGGCTATGGCTACACCTTC
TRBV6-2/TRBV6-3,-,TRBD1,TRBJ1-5,CASSGTGGGRPQHF,TGTGCCAGCAGTGGGACAGGAGGCGGGCGGCCCCAGCATTTT
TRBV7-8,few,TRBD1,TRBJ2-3,CASSPDRGSTDTQYF,TGTGCCAGCAGCCCGGACAGGGGGAGCACAGATACGCAGTATTTT
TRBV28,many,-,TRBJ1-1,CASRPPTGNTEAFF,TGTGCCAGCAGACCCCCGACAGGGAACACTGAAGCTTTCTTT
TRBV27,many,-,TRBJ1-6,CASSYRDHNSPLHF,TGTGCCAGCAGTTACAGGGATCACAATTCACCCCTCCACTTT
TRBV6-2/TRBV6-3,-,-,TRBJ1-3,CASDGPNSSGNTIYF,TGTGCCAGTGATGGACCCAACAGCTCTGGAAACACCATATATTTT
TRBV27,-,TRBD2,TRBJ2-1,CASSLSGGLAYNEQFF,TGTGCCAGCAGTTTAAGTGGGGGACTAGCCTACAATGAGCAGTTCTTC
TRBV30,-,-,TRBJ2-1,CAWRDKLRSSYNEQFF,TGTGCCTGGAGGGACAAGTTAAGGAGCTCCTACAATGAGCAGTTCTTC
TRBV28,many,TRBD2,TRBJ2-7,CASELTRTSGSRYF,TGTGCCAGCGAATTGACCCGGACTAGCGGGAGTCGGTACTTC
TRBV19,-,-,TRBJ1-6,CASSMDRPYNSPLHF,TGTGCCAGTAGTATGGACAGACCCTATAATTCACCCCTCCACTTT
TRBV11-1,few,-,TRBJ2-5,CASSLGPAGETQYF,TGTGCCAGCAGCTTAGGACCAGCAGGCGAGACCCAGTACTTC
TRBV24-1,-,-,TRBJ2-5,CATSDLRREETQYF,TGTGCCACCAGTGATTTGCGCAGGGAAGAGACCCAGTACTTC
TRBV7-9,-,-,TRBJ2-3,CASSLVGLVDSDTQYF,TGTGCCAGCAGCTTAGTGGGCCTCGTGGACTCAGATACGCAGTATTTT
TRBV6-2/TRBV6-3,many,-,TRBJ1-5,CASQEGRNQPQHF,TGTGCCAGCCAAGAGGGGCGTAATCAGCCCCAGCATTTT
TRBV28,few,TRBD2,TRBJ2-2,CATGLAGGELFF,TGTGCCACCGGACTAGCGGGGGGGGAGCTGTTTTTT
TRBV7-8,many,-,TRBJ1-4,CASSLLGMEKLFF,TGTGCCAGCAGCTTGTTGGGAATGGAAAAACTGTTTTTT
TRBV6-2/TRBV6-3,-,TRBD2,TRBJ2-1,CASRVLAGGLYEQFF,TGTGCCAGCAGAGTACTAGCGGGAGGGTTATATGAGCAGTTCTTC